The present entry profiles one T cell receptor (beta chain) with its context. The data were obtained in a study of blood T cells in healthy people across ages. For the second PCR, which ran for about 7 to 11 cycles, a sample-barcoded 5' primer and a J-beta primer mix were used. TCRdb called the 5' RACE reads again in MiXCR, with one record for every CDR3 protein. Of fewer than 2,000,000 distinct CDR3 sequences detected, about 39% appear once; the ten largest clones hold roughly 23%. Germline V lookup: CDR1 SGDLS, CDR2 YYNGEE. The V and J ends lost 0 bases and 5 bases, in that order; junction bases with no gene match: 10. The CDR3 runs to 17 residues.

The rearrangement links TRBV9 to TRBJ2-7; 11 nucleotides line up with TRBD2. What was sequenced was blood. This TCR was sampled from a human donor in good health. Here the CDR3 DNA reads TGTGCCAGCAGCGTAGGGGTACTAGCGGGAGTCCCCCACGAGCAGTACTTC. It translates to CASSVGVLAGVPHEQYF.